The next 10 T cell receptor beta chains were all read from a single sample in a study of cytomegalovirus exposure and HLA in healthy donors. Researchers ran the PCR with 60 Vbeta and 13 Jbeta primers. The assay was immunoSEQ multiplex PCR, and TCRdb's table has in-frame clones only and misses some. This table has roughly 180,000 clones, approximately 73% appearing once. The source material was PBMCs. Every receptor here comes from a woman aged 25 to 39 in good health and CMV-seropositive.

This clone was observed a few times. J is TRBJ2-3 and V is TRBV7-2; D gene unclear. The CDR3 is 12 residues long. Trimming cost V 6 bases and J 2 bases, with 6 bases left between them. Germline V CDR1 and CDR2: SGHTA, FQGNSA. Here the CDR3 DNA reads TGTGCCAGCAGTACTATCACAGATACGCAGTATTTT. It specifies CASSTITDTQYF. Variable domain in full (rest from reference TRBV7-2 and TRBJ2-3): GAGVSQSPSNKVTEKGKDVELRCDPISGHTALYWYRQSLGQGLEFLIYFQGNSAPDKSGLPSDRFSAERTGGSVSTLTIQRTQQEDSAVYLCASSTITDTQYFGPGTRLTVL.

The J gene is TRBJ2-1, the V gene TRBV5-4, with a tentative D call TRBD2 (6 bases). Trimming removed 2 bases from V and 3 bases from J, with 12 bases in between. The CDR3 has 15 amino acids. CDR1 is SGHNT, CDR2 YYREEE, per germline (reference sequence). DNA of the CDR3: TGTGCCAGCAGCTTCCCTCAGGGAGGCTACAATGAGCAGTTCTTC. It translates to CASSFPQGGYNEQFF.

This clone was counted between two and nine times. The rearrangement joins TRBV2 to TRBJ1-4; a possible D gene is TRBD1 (5 bases). Between the trimmed V and J ends, which lost 5 bases and 0 bases, there was a span of 13 bases. Per germline, CDR1 SNHLY and CDR2 FYNNEI. CDR3 length equals 16 residues. The chain's CDR3 is CASSRGLSSTNEKLFF. The CDR3 coding sequence is TGTGCCAGCAGTAGGGGTTTGTCCTCAACTAATGAAAAACTGTTTTTT.

Regarding this clone: One end of the junction fails to match germline, which may point to a read error. This chain joins TRBV4-1 and TRBJ1-1, with no clear D. CDR3 length: 16 residues. Germline V gives CDR1 MGHRA, CDR2 YSYEKL. The CDR3 is CASSRTKRTGNTEAFF. Here the CDR3 DNA reads TGTGCCAGCAGCCGCACCAAGCGGACCGGTAACACTGAAGCTTTCTTT.

The chain uses TRBV7-9 and TRBJ1-1; no reliable D call. V shed 5 bases and J shed 5 bases, with 15 bases lying between them. The CDR3 consists of 14 residues. CDR1 is SEHNR, CDR2 FQNEAQ, per germline (reference sequence). The CDR3, as DNA: TGTGCCAGCAGCCGGGTGAATTTTAGGACTGAAGCTTTCTTT. This encodes CASSRVNFRTEAFF.

The CDR3 bases are TGTGCCAGCAGCGATCCCCGGACTAGCGGGGGGGATACGCAGTATTTT. It yields the protein CASSDPRTSGGDTQYF. The chain links TRBV7-2 to TRBJ2-3; TRBD2 matches 14 bases. V gave up 5 bases and J gave up 6 bases; unmatched junction bases: 7. Germline values: CDR1 SGHTA, CDR2 FQGNSA. The CDR3 extends over 16 amino acids.

V usage is TRBV7-2 and J usage is TRBJ2-2; the match to TRBD1 covers 7 bases. The germline gives CDR1 SGHTA, CDR2 FQGNSA. V lost 2 bases and J lost 7; bases outside the gene matches: 4. The CDR3 has 14 amino acids. This CDR3 reads CASSLQGDGGELFF. The CDR3 DNA sequence: TGTGCCAGCAGCTTACAGGGGGATGGCGGGGAGCTGTTTTTT.

The V gene is TRBV27, the J gene TRBJ1-1; D is possibly TRBD1 (5 bases). The CDR3 sequence is 14 residues long. CDR1 and CDR2 from the germline V gene are MNHEY and SMNVEV (reference sequence). Trimming left V 2 bases short and J 4 bases short, with 11 bases between. The CDR3 reads CASSLAGMATEAFF. CDR3 sequence (DNA): TGTGCCAGCAGTTTAGCAGGGATGGCCACTGAAGCTTTCTTT.

This chain links TRBV11-2 with TRBJ2-5; D is unclear. V was pared by 3 bases and J by 3 bases, with 8 bases between. Germline CDR1 SGHAT, CDR2 FQNNGV. This CDR3 spans 13 amino acids. CDR3 amino acids: CASSFNDKETQYF. The CDR3 nucleotides read TGTGCCAGCAGCTTTAACGACAAAGAGACCCAGTACTTC.

This clone was observed a few times. The rearrangement links TRBV7-3 to TRBJ1-1, with TRBD1 matching over 11 bases. This CDR3 has 15 residues. Looked up from germline, CDR1 is SGHTA and CDR2 is FQGTGA. V shed 4 bases and J 3 bases; nucleotides not matched to a gene: 4. The DNA for the CDR3 is TGTGCCAGCAGCTCAGGGGACAGGGGGGACACTGAAGCTTTCTTT. Protein product: CASSSGDRGDTEAFF. Combining the CDR3 with reference TRBV7-3 and TRBJ1-1 gives the whole variable domain GAGVSQTPSNKVTEKGKYVELRCDPISGHTALYWYRQSLGQGPEFLIYFQGTGAADDSGLPNDRFFAVRPEGSVSTLKIQRTERGDSAVYLCASSSGDRGDTEAFFGQGTRLTVV.